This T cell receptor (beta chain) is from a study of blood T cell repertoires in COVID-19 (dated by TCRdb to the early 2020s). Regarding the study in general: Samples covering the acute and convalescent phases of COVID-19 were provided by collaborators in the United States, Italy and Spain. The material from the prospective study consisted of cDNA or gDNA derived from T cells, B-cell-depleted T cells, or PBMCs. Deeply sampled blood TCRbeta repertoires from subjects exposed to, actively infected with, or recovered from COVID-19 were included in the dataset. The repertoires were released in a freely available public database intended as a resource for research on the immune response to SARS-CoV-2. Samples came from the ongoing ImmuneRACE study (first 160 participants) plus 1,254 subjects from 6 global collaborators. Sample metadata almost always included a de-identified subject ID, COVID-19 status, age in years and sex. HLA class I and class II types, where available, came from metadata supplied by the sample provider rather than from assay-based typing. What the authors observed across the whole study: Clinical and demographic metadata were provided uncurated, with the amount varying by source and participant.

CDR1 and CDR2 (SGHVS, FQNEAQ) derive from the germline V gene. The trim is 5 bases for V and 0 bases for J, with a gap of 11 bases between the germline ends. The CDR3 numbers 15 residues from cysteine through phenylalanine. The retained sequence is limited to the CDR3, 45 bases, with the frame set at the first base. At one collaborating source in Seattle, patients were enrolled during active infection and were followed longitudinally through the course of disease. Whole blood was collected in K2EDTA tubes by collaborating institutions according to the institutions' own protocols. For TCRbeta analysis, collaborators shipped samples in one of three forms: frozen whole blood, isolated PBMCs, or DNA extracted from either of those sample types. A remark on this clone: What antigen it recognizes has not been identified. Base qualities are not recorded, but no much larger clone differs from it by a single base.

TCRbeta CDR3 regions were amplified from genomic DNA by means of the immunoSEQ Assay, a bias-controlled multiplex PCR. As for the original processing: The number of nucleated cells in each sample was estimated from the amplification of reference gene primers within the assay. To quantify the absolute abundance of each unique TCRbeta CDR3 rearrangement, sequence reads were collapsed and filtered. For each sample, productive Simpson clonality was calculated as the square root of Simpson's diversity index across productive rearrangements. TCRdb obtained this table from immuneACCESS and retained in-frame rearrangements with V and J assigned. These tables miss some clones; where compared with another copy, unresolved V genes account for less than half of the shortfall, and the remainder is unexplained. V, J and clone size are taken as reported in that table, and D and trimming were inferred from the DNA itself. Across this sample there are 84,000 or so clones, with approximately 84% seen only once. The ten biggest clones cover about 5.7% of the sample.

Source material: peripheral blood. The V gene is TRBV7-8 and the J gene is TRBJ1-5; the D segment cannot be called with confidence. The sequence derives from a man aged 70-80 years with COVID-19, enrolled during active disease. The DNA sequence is TGTGCCAGCAGCCCAACACCGTATAGCAATCAGCCCCAGCATTTT. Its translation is CASSPTPYSNQPQHF.